The TCR beta chain under discussion was sequenced for a study of blood T cell repertoires in COVID-19. Study details: The origin of the acute and convalescent COVID-19 samples was the United States, Italy and Spain.

Germline V gives CDR1 DFQATT, CDR2 SNEGSKA (reference sequence). This CDR3 contains 16 residues. Trimming at V came to 3 bases and at J to 10 bases, leaving 16 bases not matched to a gene. Source study methods: Estimated nucleated cell counts came from reference gene primer amplification. Here immunoSEQ multiplex PCR was the method, and the copy in TCRdb shows in-frame clones only, minus some. V, J and clone size are those of that table, while D and trimming were read from the DNA. Of a few hundred thousand clones listed, around 84% are singletons. This TCR was recovered from a human donor in a cohort sampled during active COVID-19. The sample taken for sequencing was peripheral blood. This chain uses TRBV20-1 with TRBJ2-1, with TRBD2 matching over 9 bases. Here the CDR3 reads CSASPIAGADPREQFF. The CDR3 DNA sequence: TGCAGTGCTAGTCCTATAGCGGGAGCCGACCCCAGGGAGCAGTTCTTC.